This T cell receptor beta chain was recovered during a study of shared clonotypes between healthy human individuals. Execution of the assay was at deep level. Profiling relied on immunoSEQ multiplex PCR, and the TCRdb table lists in-frame clones only, not all of them. The sample carries 550,000 to 700,000 clones, roughly 73% recorded once. This CDR3 spans 12 amino acids. Trimming cost V 5 bases and J 5 bases, with 10 bases left between them. In germline, CDR1 is SGHAT, CDR2 FQNNGV. The rearrangement links TRBV11-2 to TRBJ2-7, with D unclear. This clonotype was obtained from a woman under 40 in good health. The source material was memory CD4+ T cells sorted from blood. Subset defined: CD45RA-negative fraction. CDR3 in DNA: TGTGCCAGCAGCCATCGGGTCCACGAGCAGTACTTC. Encoded protein: CASSHRVHEQYF.